The subject of this entry is one T cell receptor (beta chain). Its antigen is unknown. CDR3 length: 18 residues. The germline V gene encodes CDR1 ENHRY and CDR2 SYGVKD. With 4 bases clipped from V and 4 bases from J, the junction kept 17 bases outside the gene matches. These data come from a study of T cells in Graves' hyperthyroidism and ophthalmopathy. Overall study findings and caveats: Median prediction lead before ophthalmopathy onset was 5.5 to 7 months with the model. Most clonotypes expanded in the thyroid (above 0.001) were also present in blood.

RNA transcripts yielded amplified TCR beta CDR3 regions. The primer set for the first-round RT-PCR of the TCR CDR3 was HTBI. TCRdb independently ran MiXCR on the multiplex PCR reads; one entry per CDR3 protein. The data hold roughly 570,000 distinct CDR3 sequences, with more than 45% observed a single time. The sequence was collected from an adult woman with Graves' disease, either hyperthyroidism or ophthalmopathy (not recorded which). The chain combines TRBV10-3 with TRBJ1-2; 8 bases agree with TRBD1. Sequenced input: peripheral blood or thyroid tissue (not recorded which). The CDR3 DNA is TGTGCCATCAGTGGAATGTCGGGGGCGTACAGGGGGAGCTATGGCTACACCTTC. It encodes CAISGMSGAYRGSYGYTF.